Below, one TCR beta chain is given with its context. TCRdb reanalysed the PCR reads using MiXCR and keeps one entry per CDR3 protein. The sample records about 93,000 distinct CDR3 sequences, roughly half being singletons. CDR1 SGHDT and CDR2 YYEEEE come from the germline V gene. The V segment lost 4 bases and the J segment 3 bases; nucleotides outside the gene matches: 7. The CDR3 has 15 residues. The data derive from a study of CDR3 diversity in severe acne. The genes are TRBV5-6 and TRBJ1-2; 9 bases line up with TRBD1. This clonotype was sampled from a male donor in good health, serving as a control. What was sequenced was blood. The CDR3 loop reads CASSNSDRGYYGYTF. CDR3 nucleotides: TGTGCCAGCAGCAATTCGGACAGGGGATACTATGGCTACACCTTC.